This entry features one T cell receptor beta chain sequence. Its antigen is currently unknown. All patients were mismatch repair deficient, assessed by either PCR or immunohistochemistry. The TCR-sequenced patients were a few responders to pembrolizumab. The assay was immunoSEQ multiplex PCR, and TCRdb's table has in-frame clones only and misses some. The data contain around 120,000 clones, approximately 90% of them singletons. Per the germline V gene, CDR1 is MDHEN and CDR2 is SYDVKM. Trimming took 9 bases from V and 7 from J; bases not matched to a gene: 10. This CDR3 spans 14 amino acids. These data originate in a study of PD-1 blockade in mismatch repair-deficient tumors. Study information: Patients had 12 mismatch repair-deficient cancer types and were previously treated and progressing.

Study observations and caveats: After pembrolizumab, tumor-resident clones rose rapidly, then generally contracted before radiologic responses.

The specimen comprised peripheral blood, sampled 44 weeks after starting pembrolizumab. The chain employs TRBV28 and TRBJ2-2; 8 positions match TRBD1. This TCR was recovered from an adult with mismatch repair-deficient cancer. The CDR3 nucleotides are TGTGCCAGTGGACAGGGTGGGGTCAACGGGGAGCTGTTTTTT. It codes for CASGQGGVNGELFF.